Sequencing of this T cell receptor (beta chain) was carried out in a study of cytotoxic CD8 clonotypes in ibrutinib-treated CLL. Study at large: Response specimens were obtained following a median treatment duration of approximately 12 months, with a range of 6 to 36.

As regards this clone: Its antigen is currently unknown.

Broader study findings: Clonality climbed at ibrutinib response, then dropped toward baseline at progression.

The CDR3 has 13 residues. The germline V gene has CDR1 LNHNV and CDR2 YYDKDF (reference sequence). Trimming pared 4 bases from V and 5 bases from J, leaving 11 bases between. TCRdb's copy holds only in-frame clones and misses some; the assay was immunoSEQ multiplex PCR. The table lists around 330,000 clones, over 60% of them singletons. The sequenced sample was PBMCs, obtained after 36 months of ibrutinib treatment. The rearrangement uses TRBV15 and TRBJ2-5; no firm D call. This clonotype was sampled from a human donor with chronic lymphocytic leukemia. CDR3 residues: CATSNDVEETQYF. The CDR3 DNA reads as TGTGCCACCAGCAACGACGTTGAGGAGACCCAGTACTTC.